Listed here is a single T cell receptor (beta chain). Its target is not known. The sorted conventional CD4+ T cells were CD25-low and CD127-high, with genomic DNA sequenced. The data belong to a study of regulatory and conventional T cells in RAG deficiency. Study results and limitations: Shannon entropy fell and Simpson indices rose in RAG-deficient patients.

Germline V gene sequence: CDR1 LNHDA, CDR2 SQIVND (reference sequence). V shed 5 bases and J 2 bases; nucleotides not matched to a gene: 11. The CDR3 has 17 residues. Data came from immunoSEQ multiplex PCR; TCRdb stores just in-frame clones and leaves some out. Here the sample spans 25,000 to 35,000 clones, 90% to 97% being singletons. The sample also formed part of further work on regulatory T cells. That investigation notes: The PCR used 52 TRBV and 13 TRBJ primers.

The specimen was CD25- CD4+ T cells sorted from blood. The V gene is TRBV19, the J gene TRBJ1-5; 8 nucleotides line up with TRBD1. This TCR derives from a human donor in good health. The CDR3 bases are TGTGCCAGTAGTGTCTCCACGGGACAGGCCGGCAATCAGCCCCAGCATTTT. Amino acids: CASSVSTGQAGNQPQHF.